The source of this T cell receptor beta chain is a study of T cell responses to AZD1222 COVID-19 vaccine. Study-level points and caveats: At baseline, just a handful of AZD1222 recipients tested seropositive. Spike as a whole was targeted by vaccine-associated CD4 TCRs, dominant at 160-218 and 743-854. Donors skewed white British and female; clonal diversity was possibly underestimated. In all cases, repertoires were sampled only after the peak T cell response.

Worth noting for this clone: Its matching antigen is unknown.

Repertoires were generated with immunoSEQ multiplex PCR, while TCRdb's copy carries only in-frame clones and drops some. The sample holds 150,000 or so clones, 86% seen once. The sequence derives from an adult in good health. Sequenced here: peripheral blood, sampled on day 0 of AZD1222 vaccination.

CDR3: CASSLRGGNPGELFF. The CDR3, as DNA: TGTGCCAGCAGCTTGCGGGGGGGAAACCCCGGGGAGCTGTTTTTT. This chain connects TRBV13 to TRBJ2-2; 9 bases agree with TRBD2. V lost 3 bases, J lost 6 bases, and 5 bases stayed unmatched. CDR3 length: 15 amino acids. Germline lookup yields CDR1 PRHDT and CDR2 FYEKMQ (reference sequence).